Shown below are 18 T cell receptor beta chains from a single sample sequenced in a study of T cells in Graves' hyperthyroidism and ophthalmopathy. Amplified TCR beta CDR3 regions came from RNA transcripts. First-round RT-PCR of the TCR CDR3 relied on the HTBI primer set. Each CDR3 protein is one row after TCRdb ran MiXCR on the multiplex PCR reads. The data contain about 640,000 distinct CDR3 sequences, less than 25% of them singletons. Sequenced: blood. Receptors were obtained from a man younger than 45 with Graves' ophthalmopathy.

A remark on this clonotype: A read error is possible here, since a much larger clone lies one base away. The chain recombines TRBV6-1 with TRBJ1-5; D possibly corresponds to TRBD1 (6 bases). The CDR3 spans 15 residues. Germline V gene sequence: CDR1 MNHNS, CDR2 SASEGT. The CDR3 sequence is CASSEVEQGNQLQHF. The CDR3, as DNA: TGTGCCAGCAGTGAGGTTGAACAGGGCAATCAGCTCCAGCATTTT.

This clonotype was seen many times. V usage is TRBV28 and J usage is TRBJ2-7; TRBD1 aligns across 9 bases. V shed 2 bases, J shed 6 bases, and the junction held 8 bases outside the gene matches. The germline CDR1 and CDR2 sequences are MDHEN and SYDVKM. There are 15 residues in the CDR3. The CDR3 region has the DNA TGTGCCAGCAGTTTAGGGACCGGGACAGGGACCGAGCAGTACTTC. Translating it yields CASSLGTGTGTEQYF.

The rearrangement uses TRBV19 and TRBJ2-1; D may be TRBD1 or TRBD2 (5 bases each). The V and J ends lost 0 bases and 10 bases respectively, with 16 bases between them. The CDR3 has 15 residues. Germline CDR1 LNHDA, CDR2 SQIVND (reference sequence). CDR3: CASSIERGPGGEQFF. The CDR3, as DNA: TGTGCCAGTAGTATAGAGAGGGGCCCTGGCGGGGAGCAGTTCTTC.

The chain recombines TRBV2 with TRBJ2-1, with 11 bases aligning to TRBD1. Germline assignment: CDR1 SNHLY and CDR2 FYNNEI. The CDR3 extends over 13 amino acids. J gave up 9 bases and V 7 bases, and 5 bases lay outside the gene matches. CDR3 nucleotides: TGTGCCAGCAAAGGACAGGGGGCCGTTGAGCAGTTCTTC. Its protein product is CASKGQGAVEQFF.

This clonotype was recorded at least ten times. The chain carries TRBV30 and TRBJ1-6; TRBD1 is a possible D gene (6 bases). The CDR3 is made up of 14 amino acids. From germline, CDR1 is GTSNPN and CDR2 SVGIG (reference sequence). V was trimmed by 0 bases and J by 9 bases, leaving 12 bases between them. DNA for the CDR3: TGTGCCTGGAGTGTAGGCAGGGGTGGTTCACCCCTCCACTTT. This codes for CAWSVGRGGSPLHF.

V gene TRBV28 combines with J gene TRBJ1-1; 7 nucleotides line up with TRBD1. This CDR3 has 14 amino acids. The ends lost 6 bases at V and 6 bases at J; junction bases unmatched: 10. Per germline, CDR1 MDHEN and CDR2 SYDVKM. In DNA form, the CDR3 reads TGTGCCAGCAGCCCGGGACAGATCTGGGCTGAAGCTTTCTTT. It translates to CASSPGQIWAEAFF.

V gene TRBV6-2 or TRBV6-3 combines with J gene TRBJ2-7, with a possible D match to TRBD2 (7 bases). Germline V CDR1 and CDR2: MNHEY, SVGEGT. This CDR3 has 14 amino acids. The CDR3 region is CAVGRDILQYEQYF. The CDR3 DNA follows: TGTGCTGTGGGGAGGGACATTCTCCAATACGAGCAGTACTTC.

CDR3 in amino acids: CASSYSVGNREKLFF. Here the CDR3 DNA reads TGTGCCAGCAGTTACTCGGTCGGGAATCGAGAAAAACTGTTTTTT. The V gene is TRBV6-5, the J gene TRBJ1-4; unclear D gene. V shed 0 bases and J shed 8 bases, with 13 bases lying between them. This CDR3 region has 15 residues. Germline V gene sequence: CDR1 MNHEY, CDR2 SVGAGI.

This clonotype was detected many times. This sequence joins TRBV11-1 and TRBJ2-7; 9 positions agree with TRBD1. The V gene end was trimmed by 1 base and the J gene end by 7 bases; junction bases not matched to a gene: 8. Germline V gene data show CDR1 as SGHAT and CDR2 as FQDESV (reference sequence). CDR3 length equals 15 residues. CDR3 sequence: CASSLVGTGMEEQYF. Here the CDR3 DNA reads TGTGCCAGCAGCTTAGTGGGGACAGGGATGGAGGAGCAGTACTTC.

This rearrangement joins TRBV10-3 to TRBJ1-2; D is possibly TRBD1 (5 bases). The CDR3 length is 13 residues. The V end was cut by 4 bases, the J end by 1 base, with 7 bases between. Germline CDR1 ENHRY, CDR2 SYGVKD. The CDR3 protein is CAISGDGNYGYTF. CDR3 coding DNA: TGTGCCATCAGTGGGGACGGTAACTATGGCTACACCTTC.

This clonotype was seen a few times. The V gene is TRBV30, the J gene TRBJ1-2; D is unclear. The CDR3 spans 12 residues. The ends were cut back, 6 bases at V and 0 bases at J, with 8 bases in the middle. Germline CDR1 is GTSNPN and CDR2 is SVGIG (reference sequence). DNA of the CDR3: TGTGCCTGCGCCAAAACTAACTATGGCTACACCTTC. Protein product: CACAKTNYGYTF.

This clonotype was seen ten or more times. CDR3 loop: CASSSSGSRYEQYF. In DNA form, the CDR3 reads TGTGCCAGCAGTAGTAGCGGGAGCAGGTACGAGCAGTACTTC. The chain has TRBV28 and TRBJ2-7; TRBD2 agrees at 9 bases. Unmatched junction bases numbered 6, after V lost 5 bases and J lost 4 bases. The germline V gene has CDR1 MDHEN and CDR2 SYDVKM. The CDR3 has 14 residues.

This clonotype has a handful of counts. The chain couples TRBV14 to TRBJ2-5, with D perhaps matching TRBD1 or TRBD2 (5 bases each). Trimming stripped 6 bases from V and 0 bases from J, with 14 bases between. This CDR3 is built from 15 residues. Per the germline V gene, CDR1 is SGHDN and CDR2 is FVKESK. The CDR3 sequence: CASSLGAQYQETQYF. For the CDR3, the DNA is TGTGCCAGCAGTCTCGGGGCACAGTACCAAGAGACCCAGTACTTC.

This clonotype occurred a few times. The J gene is TRBJ1-1, the V gene TRBV12-3 or TRBV12-4, with D unresolved. V was pared by 3 bases and J by 1 base, with 12 bases between. The CDR3 consists of 15 residues. The CDR3 DNA reads as TGTGCCAGCAGTTTCGAAATCCACAGGAACACTGAAGCTTTCTTT. It codes for CASSFEIHRNTEAFF.

In this sample, this clonotype turned up many times. The genes are TRBV6-2 or TRBV6-3 and TRBJ2-7; 12 bases fit TRBD1. The germline gives CDR1 MNHEY, CDR2 SVGEGT. The CDR3 consists of 16 residues. The ends lost 6 bases at V and 4 bases at J; junction bases unmatched: 10. CDR3 loop: CASRSPAGQGAYEQYF. CDR3 nucleotides: TGTGCCAGCAGGAGTCCCGCGGGACAGGGGGCTTACGAGCAGTACTTC.

This clonotype appeared a few times. V gene TRBV4-1 combines with J gene TRBJ2-2; TRBD2 matches at 10 bases. Germline assignment: CDR1 MGHRA and CDR2 YSYEKL. Trimming took 0 bases from V and 6 from J; bases not matched to a gene: 7. The CDR3 is 17 amino acids. CDR3 protein: CASSQDSSGRAAGELFF. CDR3 nucleotides: TGCGCCAGCAGCCAAGATTCGAGCGGGAGGGCCGCCGGGGAGCTGTTTTTT.

This clonotype was detected a few times. V usage is TRBV27 and J usage is TRBJ2-6; possibly TRBD2 for D (5 bases). The V gene's germline CDR1 is MNHEY and CDR2 SMNVEV (reference sequence). This CDR3 contains 17 residues. The ends were cut back, 6 bases at V and 4 bases at J, with 19 bases in the middle. In DNA, the CDR3 is TGTGCCAGCAGCTACCGGGGTTCTTCCCGAGGGGCCAACGTCCTGACTTTC. It yields the protein CASSYRGSSRGANVLTF.

The V call is TRBV6-1, the J call TRBJ2-6; D unclear. The CDR3 runs 16 residues. Looked up from germline, CDR1 is MNHNS and CDR2 is SASEGT. V lost 8 bases to trimming and J lost 4 bases, with 18 bases between them. Here the CDR3 DNA reads TGTGCCAGCGGTACGGGTGGGATCTACGGGGCCAACGTCCTGACTTTC. Its protein product is CASGTGGIYGANVLTF.